This T cell receptor (beta chain) was identified in a study of radiotherapy plus CTLA-4 blockade in lung cancer. Across the study: Objective responses were documented in around 20% of patients, with disease control in around 30%.

This CDR3 spans 16 amino acids. V lost 4 bases and J lost 0, with 11 bases in between. From germline, CDR1 is SGHRS and CDR2 YFSETQ. Profiling relied on immunoSEQ multiplex PCR, and the TCRdb table lists in-frame clones only, not all of them. Seen here are more than 90,000 clones, around 75% observed once, and the top ten hold approximately 5.2%. The chain is built from TRBV5-1 and TRBJ2-6; the D gene is possibly TRBD1 (6 bases). This TCR was recovered from a human donor with non-small cell lung cancer who had a partial response to radiotherapy plus ipilimumab. This material consisted of peripheral blood, taken from a patient treated with radiotherapy plus ipilimumab. CDR3 DNA sequence: TGCGCCAGCAGCCCGGGACAACCCTCTGGGGCCAACGTCCTGACTTTC. It is translated as CASSPGQPSGANVLTF.